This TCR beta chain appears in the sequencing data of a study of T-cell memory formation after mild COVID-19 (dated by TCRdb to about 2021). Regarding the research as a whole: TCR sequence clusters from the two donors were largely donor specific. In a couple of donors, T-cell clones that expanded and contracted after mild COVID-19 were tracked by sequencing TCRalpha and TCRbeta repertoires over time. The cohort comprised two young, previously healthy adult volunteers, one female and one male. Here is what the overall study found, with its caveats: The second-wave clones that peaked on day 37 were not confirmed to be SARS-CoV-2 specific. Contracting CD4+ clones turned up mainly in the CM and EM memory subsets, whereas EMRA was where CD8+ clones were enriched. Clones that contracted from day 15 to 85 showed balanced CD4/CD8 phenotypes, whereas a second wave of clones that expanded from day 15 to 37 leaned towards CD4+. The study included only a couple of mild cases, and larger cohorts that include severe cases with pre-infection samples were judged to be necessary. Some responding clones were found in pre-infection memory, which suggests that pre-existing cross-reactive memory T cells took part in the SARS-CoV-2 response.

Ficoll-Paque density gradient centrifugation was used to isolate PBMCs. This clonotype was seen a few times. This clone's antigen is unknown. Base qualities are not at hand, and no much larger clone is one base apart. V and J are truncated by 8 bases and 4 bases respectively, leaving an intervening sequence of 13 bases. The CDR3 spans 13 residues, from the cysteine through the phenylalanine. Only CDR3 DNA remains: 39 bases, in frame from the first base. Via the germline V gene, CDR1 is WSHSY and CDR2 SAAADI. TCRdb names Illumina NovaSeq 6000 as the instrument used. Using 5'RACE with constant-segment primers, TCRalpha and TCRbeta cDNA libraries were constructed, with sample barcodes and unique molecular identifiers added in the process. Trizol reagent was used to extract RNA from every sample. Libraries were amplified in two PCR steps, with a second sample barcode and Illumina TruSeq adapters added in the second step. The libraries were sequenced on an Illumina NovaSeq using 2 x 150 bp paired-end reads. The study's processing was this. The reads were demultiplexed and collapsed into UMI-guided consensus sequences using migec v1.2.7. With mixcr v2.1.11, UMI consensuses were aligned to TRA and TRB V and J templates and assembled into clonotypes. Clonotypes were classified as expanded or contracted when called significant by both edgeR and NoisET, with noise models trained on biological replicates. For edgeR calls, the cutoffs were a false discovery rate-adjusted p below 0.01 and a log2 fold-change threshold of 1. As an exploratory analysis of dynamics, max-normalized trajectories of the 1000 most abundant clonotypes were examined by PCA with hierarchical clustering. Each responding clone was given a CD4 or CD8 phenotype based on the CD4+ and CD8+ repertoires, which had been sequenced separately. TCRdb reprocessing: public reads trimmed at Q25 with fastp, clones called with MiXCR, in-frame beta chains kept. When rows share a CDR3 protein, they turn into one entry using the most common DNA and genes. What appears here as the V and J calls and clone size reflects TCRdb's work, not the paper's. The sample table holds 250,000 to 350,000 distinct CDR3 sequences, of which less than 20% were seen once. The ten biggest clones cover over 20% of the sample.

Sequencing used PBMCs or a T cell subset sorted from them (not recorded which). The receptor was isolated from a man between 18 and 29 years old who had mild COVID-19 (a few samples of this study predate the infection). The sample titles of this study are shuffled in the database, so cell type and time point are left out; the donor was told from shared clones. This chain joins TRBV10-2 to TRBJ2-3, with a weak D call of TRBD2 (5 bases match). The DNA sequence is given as TGCGCCAGCGCCGGTCGGGGAGCAGATACGCAGTATTTT. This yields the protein CASAGRGADTQYF.